These 5 T cell receptor beta chains share one sample of origin, sequenced in a study of human T cells and chemical hapten exposure. This sample's time point: pre-sensitization, week 0. Treatment meaning: therapeutic diphenylcyclopropenone sensitization with weekly scalp DPC. MiXCR, run by TCRdb on the RACE reads, gives a single entry per CDR3 protein. The table includes 50,000 to 65,000 distinct CDR3 sequences, about 9% detected once. The sample was whole blood, taken in connection with sensitization to the hapten diphenylcyclopropenone (DPC). The receptor source for this set is a woman between 40 and 50 years old with alopecia areata. Some clones in this sample may be carry-over from other donors' samples.

This clonotype has ten or more counts. CDR3 protein: CASSSNPGQGRRNTEAFF. The DNA for the CDR3 is TGTGCCAGCAGCAGTAATCCGGGACAGGGGAGGCGGAACACTGAAGCTTTCTTT. The chain recombines TRBV7-2 with TRBJ1-1; 10 bases line up with TRBD1. CDR1 is SGHTA and CDR2 is FQGNSA in the germline V gene. The ends lost 5 bases at V and 1 base at J; junction bases unmatched: 13. CDR3 length equals 18 residues.

This clonotype was picked up many times. The J gene is TRBJ2-1, the V gene TRBV29-1; TRBD1 might be the D (5 bases). CDR1 and CDR2 (germline): SQVTM, ANQGSEA. The CDR3 contains 15 residues. V was shortened by 1 base and J by 7 bases, with 17 bases between the two germline ends. The CDR3 DNA reads as TGCAGCGTTGAAGGGGGCAGGGAACGTATGAATGAGCAGTTCTTC. Protein sequence: CSVEGGRERMNEQFF.

Ten or more counts support this clonotype. J is TRBJ2-7 and V is TRBV5-1, with a tentative D call TRBD1 (6 bases). V gave up 6 bases and J gave up 0 bases, with 25 bases separating them. Germline CDR1 and CDR2: SGHRS and YFSETQ. The CDR3 extends over 18 amino acids. CDR3 DNA: TGCGCCAGCACCCGTTCCCTTGAGCCAGGGGCAATCTCCTACGAGCAGTACTTC. Its translation: CASTRSLEPGAISYEQYF.

Ten or more counts support this clonotype. V usage is TRBV7-2 and J usage is TRBJ2-2; 9 bases fit TRBD2. The CDR3 has 17 residues. Germline CDR1 SGHTA, CDR2 FQGNSA. V was clipped by 2 bases and J by 4 bases; unmatched bases: 8. In nucleotides, the CDR3 is TGTGCCAGCAGCTTAACTCTAGCGGGGCTCTTCACCGGGGAGCTGTTTTTT. This encodes CASSLTLAGLFTGELFF.

This clonotype was observed at least ten times. The chain employs TRBV2 and TRBJ2-7; D uncertain. Trimming pared 8 bases from V and 7 bases from J, leaving 12 bases between. Per germline, CDR1 SNHLY and CDR2 FYNNEI. The CDR3 runs to 11 residues. CDR3 bases: TGTGCCAGCGCCCAGACGAGGGAGCAGTACTTC. It specifies CASAQTREQYF.